A selection of T cell receptor beta chains follows, all from one sample in a study of cytomegalovirus exposure and HLA in healthy donors. TCRdb keeps only in-frame clones here, not all; method: immunoSEQ multiplex PCR. The table lists more than 150,000 clones, more than 75% of them singletons. Sequencing input: PBMCs. The receptors were gathered from a woman aged 30 to 39 in good health and CMV-seropositive. Both conserved end residues are part of each CDR3. The D gene is left open where the match is weak. Not every row has a clone size; where given, it reads once, few, many or a size class.

CDR3nt | CDR3aa | j_gene | v_gene | d_gene | abundance
TGTGCCAGCAGTTACCATATCCGGGTGACTTACGAGCAGTACTTC | CASSYHIRVTYEQYF | TRBJ2-7 | TRBV6-6 | - | few
TGTGCCAGCAGAGGGGGCTCCTACGAGCAGTACTTC | CASRGGSYEQYF | TRBJ2-7 | TRBV28 | - | -
TGTGCCAGCAGTTTTATCGCGAGAGGAGAGACCCAGTACTTC | CASSFIARGETQYF | TRBJ2-5 | TRBV27 | - | -
TGTGCCAGCAGTGAAGAGGCAGGGGCAACCCTCCACTTT | CASSEEAGATLHF | TRBJ1-6 | TRBV2 | - | -
TGTGCCAGCAGTCAAGGTTCGAGGACCGGGGAGCTGTTTTTT | CASSQGSRTGELFF | TRBJ2-2 | TRBV28 | - | -
TGTGCCAGCAGCGCCATCGGGGACAGAGGGTCTGGGGCCAACGTCCTGACTTTC | CASSAIGDRGSGANVLTF | TRBJ2-6 | TRBV5-8 | TRBD1 | once
TGTGCCAGCAGCTTAGCGGGGAGGGAGACCCAGTACTTC | CASSLAGRETQYF | TRBJ2-5 | TRBV7-2 | - | few
TGTGCCAGCAGCCATGGGACAGGTTTCCTTAATGAGCAGTTCTTC | CASSHGTGFLNEQFF | TRBJ2-1 | TRBV7-2 | TRBD1 | once
TGTGCCAGCAGCTTTAGTTTTATCTCAGATACGCAGTATTTT | CASSFSFISDTQYF | TRBJ2-3 | TRBV11-3 | - | -
TGTGCCAGTAGTAGGAGGGAGAACACAGATACGCAGTATTTT | CASSRRENTDTQYF | TRBJ2-3 | TRBV19 | - | -
TGCGCCAGCAGAGGCGGGGGGGCGGATGAGCAGTTCTTC | CASRGGGADEQFF | TRBJ2-1 | TRBV10-2 | TRBD2 | -
TGTGCCAGCAGTTACGCAGGGGTTTCCTCCGAGCAGTACTTC | CASSYAGVSSEQYF | TRBJ2-7 | TRBV6-5 | - | -
TGCGCCAGCACCCAAGATCGAGCGGTTCTCACTGAAGCTTTCTTT | CASTQDRAVLTEAFF | TRBJ1-1 | TRBV4-3 | - | few
TGTGCCAGCAGCTTGTTAGCGGCCCCAATCACAGATACGCAGTATTTT | CASSLLAAPITDTQYF | TRBJ2-3 | TRBV7-2 | - | -
TGTGCCAGCAGCCGCGACAGGGTGCAGTATTTT | CASSRDRVQYF | TRBJ2-3 | TRBV7-3 | TRBD1 | once
TGTGCCAGCAGCTCCTTAGCCGGGGAGCTGTTTTTT | CASSSLAGELFF | TRBJ2-2 | TRBV5-4 | - | -
TGTGCCAGCATGGGGACAGGGGGGAGATACGAGCAGTACTTC | CASMGTGGRYEQYF | TRBJ2-7 | TRBV2 | TRBD1 | -
TGTGCCAGCAGCTTCCACCGTGTGGACAGGGATGGGACCGGGGAGCTGTTTTTT | CASSFHRVDRDGTGELFF | TRBJ2-2 | TRBV5-6 | TRBD1 | -
TGCGCCAGCAGCCAAGATCCCAGGGGTCAGCCCCAGCATTTT | CASSQDPRGQPQHF | TRBJ1-5 | TRBV4-3 | - | -
TGCGCCAGCAGCTTGGCCCTGGGGGGAAAAGCCAAAAACAGTCAGTACTTC | CASSLALGGKAKNSQYF | TRBJ2-4 | TRBV5-1 | - | -
TGCGCCAGCCGCGGGGATGGCTACACCTTC | CASRGDGYTF | TRBJ1-2 | TRBV5-1 | - | few
TGTGCCACCAGCGGATCGTCCGGGCAGCCCCAGCATTTT | CATSGSSGQPQHF | TRBJ1-5 | TRBV15 | - | -
TGTGCCAGCAGCCCCGGGACAGGGGGCCCCTATGGCTACACCTTC | CASSPGTGGPYGYTF | TRBJ1-2 | TRBV9 | TRBD1 | -
TGCGCCAGCAGCTATTCTAGCGGGGTTTCCTACGAGCAGTACTTC | CASSYSSGVSYEQYF | TRBJ2-7 | TRBV5-1 | TRBD2 | -
TGTGCCAGCACCTCACGGGGCAGGGGAAACATTCAGTACTTC | CASTSRGRGNIQYF | TRBJ2-4 | TRBV28 | - | -
TGCGCCAGCAGTCCACGAATTGCTGGACTAGCGGGGGGGCAAGAGACCCAGTACTTC | CASSPRIAGLAGGQETQYF | TRBJ2-5 | TRBV10-1 | TRBD2 | -
TGCGCCAGCAGTGAAATCCAGGGCTCCTACAATGAGCAGTTCTTC | CASSEIQGSYNEQFF | TRBJ2-1 | TRBV10-2 | - | -
TGTGCCAGCAGCTCCCGGGGGGGACAGGGATCCAATGAGCAGTTCTTC | CASSSRGGQGSNEQFF | TRBJ2-1 | TRBV7-3 | - | few
TGTGCCAGCAGTTCTGGACTAGAGGGAGATACGCAGTATTTT | CASSSGLEGDTQYF | TRBJ2-3 | TRBV6-6 | TRBD2 | -
TGTGCCAGCACCCTGGACAGGGAATTAGGTCAGCCCCAGCATTTT | CASTLDRELGQPQHF | TRBJ1-5 | TRBV2 | TRBD1 | -
TGTGCCAGCAGGCTCCCACGAGCCGGGGAGCTGTTTTTT | CASRLPRAGELFF | TRBJ2-2 | TRBV2 | - | -
TGTGCCAGCCTTTCAGGGGACTCCTACGAGCAGTACTTC | CASLSGDSYEQYF | TRBJ2-7 | TRBV6-1 | - | -
TGTGCCAGCAGCTTAATAGGGGGCACAGATACGCAGTATTTT | CASSLIGGTDTQYF | TRBJ2-3 | TRBV7-3 | - | -